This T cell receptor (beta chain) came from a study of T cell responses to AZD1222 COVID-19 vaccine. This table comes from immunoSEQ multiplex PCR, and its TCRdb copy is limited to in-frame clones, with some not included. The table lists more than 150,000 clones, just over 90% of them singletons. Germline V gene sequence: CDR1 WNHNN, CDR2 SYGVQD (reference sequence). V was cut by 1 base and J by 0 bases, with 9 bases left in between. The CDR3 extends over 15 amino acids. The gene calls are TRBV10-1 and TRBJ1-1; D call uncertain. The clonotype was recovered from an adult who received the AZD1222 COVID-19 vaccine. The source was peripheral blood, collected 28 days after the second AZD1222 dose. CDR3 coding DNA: TGCGCCAGCAGTGAGTTTCTAGGCATGAACACTGAAGCTTTCTTT. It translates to CASSEFLGMNTEAFF.